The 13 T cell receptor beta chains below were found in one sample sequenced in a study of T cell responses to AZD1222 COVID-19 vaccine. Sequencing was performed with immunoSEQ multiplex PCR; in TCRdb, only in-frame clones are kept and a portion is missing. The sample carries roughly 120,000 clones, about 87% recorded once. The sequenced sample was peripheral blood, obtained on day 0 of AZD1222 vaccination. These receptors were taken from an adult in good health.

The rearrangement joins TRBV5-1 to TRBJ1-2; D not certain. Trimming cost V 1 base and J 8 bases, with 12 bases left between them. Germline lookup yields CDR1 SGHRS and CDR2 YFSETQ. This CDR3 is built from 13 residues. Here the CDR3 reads CASSLTGVEGYTF. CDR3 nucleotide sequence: TGCGCCAGCAGCTTGACCGGGGTTGAGGGCTACACCTTC.

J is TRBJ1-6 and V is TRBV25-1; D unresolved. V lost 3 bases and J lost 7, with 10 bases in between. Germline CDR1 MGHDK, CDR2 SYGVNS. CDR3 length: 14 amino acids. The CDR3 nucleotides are TGTGCCAGCAGTGACTCAAGAGGAAATTCACCCCTCCACTTT. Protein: CASSDSRGNSPLHF.

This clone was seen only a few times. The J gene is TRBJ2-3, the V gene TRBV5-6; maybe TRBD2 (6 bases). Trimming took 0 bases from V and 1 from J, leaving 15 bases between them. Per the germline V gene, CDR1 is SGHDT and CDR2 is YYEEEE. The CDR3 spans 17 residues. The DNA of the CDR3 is TGTGCCAGCAGCTTGGCCTTTCGGGAGATGGGCACAGATACGCAGTATTTT. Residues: CASSLAFREMGTDTQYF.

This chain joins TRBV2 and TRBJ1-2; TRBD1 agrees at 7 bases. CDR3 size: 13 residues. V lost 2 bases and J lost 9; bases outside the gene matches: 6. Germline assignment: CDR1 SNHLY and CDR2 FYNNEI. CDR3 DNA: TGTGCCAGCAGTGAAAGGGGGCAGGTACGCTACACCTTC. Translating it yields CASSERGQVRYTF. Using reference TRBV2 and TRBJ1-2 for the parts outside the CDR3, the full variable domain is EPEVTQTPSHQVTQMGQEVILRCVPISNHLYFYWYRQILGQKVEFLVSFYNNEISEKSEIFDDQFSVERPDGSNFTLKIRSTKLEDSAMYFCASSERGQVRYTFGSGTRLTVV.

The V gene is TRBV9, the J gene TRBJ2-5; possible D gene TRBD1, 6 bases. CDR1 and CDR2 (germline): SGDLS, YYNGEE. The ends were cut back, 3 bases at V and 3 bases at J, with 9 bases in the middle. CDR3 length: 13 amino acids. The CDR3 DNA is TGTGCCAGCAGCGACAGGGCGGAAGAGACCCAGTACTTC. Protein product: CASSDRAEETQYF.

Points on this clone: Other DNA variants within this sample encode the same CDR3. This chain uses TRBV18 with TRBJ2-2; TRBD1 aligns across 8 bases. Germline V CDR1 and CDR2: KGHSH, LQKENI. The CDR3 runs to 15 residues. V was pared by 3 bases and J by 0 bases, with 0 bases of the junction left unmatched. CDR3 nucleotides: TGTGCCAGCTCACCGGGACAGGCGAACACCGGGGAGCTGTTTTTT. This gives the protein CASSPGQANTGELFF.

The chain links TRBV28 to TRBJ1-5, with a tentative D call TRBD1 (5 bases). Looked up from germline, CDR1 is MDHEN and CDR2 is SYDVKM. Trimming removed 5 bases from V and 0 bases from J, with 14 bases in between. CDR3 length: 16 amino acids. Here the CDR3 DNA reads TGTGCCAGCAGTCCCTCCGGGGCCCCTAGCAATCAGCCCCAGCATTTT. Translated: CASSPSGAPSNQPQHF.

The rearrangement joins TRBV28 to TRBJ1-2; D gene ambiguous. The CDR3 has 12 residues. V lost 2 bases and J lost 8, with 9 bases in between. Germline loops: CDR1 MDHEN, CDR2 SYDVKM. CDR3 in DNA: TGTGCCAGCAGTTTAGCTGGGTACGGCTACACCTTC. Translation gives CASSLAGYGYTF.

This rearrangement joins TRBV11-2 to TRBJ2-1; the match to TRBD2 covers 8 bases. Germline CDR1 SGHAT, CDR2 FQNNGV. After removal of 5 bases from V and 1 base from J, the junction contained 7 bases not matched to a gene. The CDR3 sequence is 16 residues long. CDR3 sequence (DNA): TGTGCCAGCAGCCTGTCCGGGACTAGGTCCTACAATGAGCAGTTCTTC. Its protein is CASSLSGTRSYNEQFF.

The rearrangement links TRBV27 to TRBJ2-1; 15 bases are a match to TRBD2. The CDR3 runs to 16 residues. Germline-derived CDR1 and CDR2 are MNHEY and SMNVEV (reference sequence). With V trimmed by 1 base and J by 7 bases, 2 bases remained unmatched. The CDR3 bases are TGTGCCAGCAGTTTATGGACTAGCGGGGGGGCGAATGAGCAGTTCTTC. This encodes CASSLWTSGGANEQFF.

The CDR3 DNA sequence: TGTGCCAGCAGCCAGTGGGGGGACTATGGCTACACCTTC. It is translated as CASSQWGDYGYTF. The chain uses TRBV14 and TRBJ1-2; tentative D call: TRBD1 (5 bases). V lost 3 bases to trimming and J lost 3 bases, with 8 bases between them. Germline values: CDR1 SGHDN, CDR2 FVKESK. The CDR3 loop spans 13 amino acids.

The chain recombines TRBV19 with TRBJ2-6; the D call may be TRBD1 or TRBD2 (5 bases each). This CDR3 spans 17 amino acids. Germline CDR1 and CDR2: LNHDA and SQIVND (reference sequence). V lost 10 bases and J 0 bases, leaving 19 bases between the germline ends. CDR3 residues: CATLIPGRSSGANVLTF. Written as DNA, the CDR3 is TGTGCCACCTTAATCCCGGGACGGAGCTCTGGGGCCAACGTCCTGACTTTC.

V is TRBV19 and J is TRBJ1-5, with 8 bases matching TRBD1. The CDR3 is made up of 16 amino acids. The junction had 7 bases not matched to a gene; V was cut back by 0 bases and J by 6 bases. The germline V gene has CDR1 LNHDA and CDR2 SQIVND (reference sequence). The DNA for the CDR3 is TGTGCCAGTAGTATAGAATGGACAGGGTTCCCTCAGCCCCAGCATTTT. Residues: CASSIEWTGFPQPQHF.